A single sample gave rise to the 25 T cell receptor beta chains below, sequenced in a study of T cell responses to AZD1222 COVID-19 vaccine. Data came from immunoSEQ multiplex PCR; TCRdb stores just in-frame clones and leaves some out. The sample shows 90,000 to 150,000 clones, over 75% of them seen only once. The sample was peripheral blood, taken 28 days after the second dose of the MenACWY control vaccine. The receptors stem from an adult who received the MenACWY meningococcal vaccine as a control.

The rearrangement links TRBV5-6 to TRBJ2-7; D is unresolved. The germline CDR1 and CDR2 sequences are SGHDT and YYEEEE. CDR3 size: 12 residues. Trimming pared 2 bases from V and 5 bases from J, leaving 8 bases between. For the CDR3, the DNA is TGTGCCAGCAGCTTTTTAGGACACGAGCAGTACGTC. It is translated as CASSFLGHEQYV.

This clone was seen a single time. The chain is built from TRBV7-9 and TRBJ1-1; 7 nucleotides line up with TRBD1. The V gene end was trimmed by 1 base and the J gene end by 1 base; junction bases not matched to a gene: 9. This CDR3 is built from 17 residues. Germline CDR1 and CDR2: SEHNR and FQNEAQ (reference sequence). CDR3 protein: CASSLGKLGGPNTEAFF. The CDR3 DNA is TGTGCCAGCAGCTTAGGAAAATTAGGGGGCCCGAACACTGAAGCTTTCTTT.

DNA of the CDR3: TGTGCCAGCAGCCAAGATCGTAGGGCCACAGATACGCAGTATTTT. Its translation: CASSQDRRATDTQYF. V usage is TRBV14 and J usage is TRBJ2-3, with D unclear. V lost 0 bases to trimming and J lost 2 bases, with 9 bases between them. The germline gives CDR1 SGHDN, CDR2 FVKESK. CDR3 size: 15 residues. Looking up the rest from reference TRBV14 and TRBJ2-3 gives the full variable domain: EAGVTQFPSHSVIEKGQTVTLRCDPISGHDNLYWYRRVMGKEIKFLLHFVKESKQDESGMPNNRFLAERTGGTYSTLKVQPAELEDSGVYFCASSQDRRATDTQYFGPGTRLTVL.

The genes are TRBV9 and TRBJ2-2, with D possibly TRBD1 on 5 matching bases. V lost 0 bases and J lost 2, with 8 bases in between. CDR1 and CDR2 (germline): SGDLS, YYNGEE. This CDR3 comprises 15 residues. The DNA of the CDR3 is TGTGCCAGCAGCGTAGCAGGGTTCAACACCGGGGAGCTGTTTTTT. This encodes CASSVAGFNTGELFF.

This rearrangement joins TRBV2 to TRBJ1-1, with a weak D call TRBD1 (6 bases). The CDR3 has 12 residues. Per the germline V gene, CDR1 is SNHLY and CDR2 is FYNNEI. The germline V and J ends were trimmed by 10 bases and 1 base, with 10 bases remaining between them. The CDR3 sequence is CATEGGNTEAFF. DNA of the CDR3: TGTGCCACCGAAGGGGGGAACACTGAAGCTTTCTTT.

The CDR3 loop reads CASSQDRTGYQPQHF. Written as DNA, the CDR3 is TGTGCCAGCAGCCAAGATAGGACAGGTTATCAGCCCCAGCATTTT. The gene calls are TRBV4-2 and TRBJ1-5; TRBD1 matches 7 bases. Trimming cost V 0 bases and J 5 bases; bases outside gene matches: 4. The germline gives CDR1 LGHNA, CDR2 YNFKEQ. CDR3 length equals 15 residues.

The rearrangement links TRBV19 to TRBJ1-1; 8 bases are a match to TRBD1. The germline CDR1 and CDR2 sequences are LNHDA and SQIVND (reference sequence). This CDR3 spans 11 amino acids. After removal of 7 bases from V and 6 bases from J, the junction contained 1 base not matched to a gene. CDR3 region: CASTRGPEAFF. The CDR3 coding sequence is TGTGCCAGTACCAGGGGGCCTGAAGCTTTCTTT.

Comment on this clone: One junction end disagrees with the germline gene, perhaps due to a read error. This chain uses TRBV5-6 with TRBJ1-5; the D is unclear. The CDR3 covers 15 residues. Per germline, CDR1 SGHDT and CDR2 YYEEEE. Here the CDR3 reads CASSLGAPSYQPQHF. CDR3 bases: TGTGCCAGCAGCTTGGGGGCTCCTAGCTATCAGCCCCAGCATTTT.

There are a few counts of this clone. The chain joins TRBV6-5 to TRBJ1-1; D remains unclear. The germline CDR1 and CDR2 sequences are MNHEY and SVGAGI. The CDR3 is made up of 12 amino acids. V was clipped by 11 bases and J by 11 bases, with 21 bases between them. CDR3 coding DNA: TGTGCCTCCTGTTCCGTGTTCCGCTCCGCTTTCTTT. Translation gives CASCSVFRSAFF.

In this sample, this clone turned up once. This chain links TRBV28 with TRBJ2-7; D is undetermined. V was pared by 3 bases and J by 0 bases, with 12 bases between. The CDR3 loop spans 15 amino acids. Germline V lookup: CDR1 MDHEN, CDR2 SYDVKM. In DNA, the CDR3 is TGTGCCAGCAGTTTCGGGCCACTTAGCTCCTACGAGCAGTACGTC. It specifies CASSFGPLSSYEQYV.

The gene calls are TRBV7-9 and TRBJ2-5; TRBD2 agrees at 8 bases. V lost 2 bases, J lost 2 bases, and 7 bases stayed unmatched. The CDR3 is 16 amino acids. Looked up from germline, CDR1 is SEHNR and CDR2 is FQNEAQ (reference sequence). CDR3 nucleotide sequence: TGTGCCAGCAGCTTATCGCGGGGGGCTGAACAAGAGACCCAGTACTTC. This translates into CASSLSRGAEQETQYF.

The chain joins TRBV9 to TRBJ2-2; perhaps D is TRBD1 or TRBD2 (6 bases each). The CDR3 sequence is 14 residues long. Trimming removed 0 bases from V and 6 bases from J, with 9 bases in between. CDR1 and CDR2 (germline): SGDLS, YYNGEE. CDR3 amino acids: CASSVGRGSGELFF. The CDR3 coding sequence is TGTGCCAGCAGCGTAGGGAGGGGGTCCGGGGAGCTGTTTTTT.

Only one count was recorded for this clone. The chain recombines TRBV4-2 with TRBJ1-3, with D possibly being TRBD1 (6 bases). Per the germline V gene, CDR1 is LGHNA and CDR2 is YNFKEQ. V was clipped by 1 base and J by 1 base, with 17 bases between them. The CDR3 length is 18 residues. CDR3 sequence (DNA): TGTGCCAGCAGCCAAGTGTGGACAGCTTATATATCTGGAAACACCATATATTTT. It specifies CASSQVWTAYISGNTIYF.

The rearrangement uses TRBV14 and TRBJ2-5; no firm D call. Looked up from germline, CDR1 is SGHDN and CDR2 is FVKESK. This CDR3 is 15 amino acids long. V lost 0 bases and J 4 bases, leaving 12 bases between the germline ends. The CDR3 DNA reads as TGTGCCAGCAGCCAAGATCTGTTCGCAGGAGAGACCCAGTACTTC. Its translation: CASSQDLFAGETQYF.

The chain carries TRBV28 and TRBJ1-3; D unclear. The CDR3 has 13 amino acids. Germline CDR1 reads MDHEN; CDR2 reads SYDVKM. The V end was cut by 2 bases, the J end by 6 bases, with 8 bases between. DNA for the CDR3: TGTGCCAGCAGTTTAGGCAGAGAAAACACCATATATTTT. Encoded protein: CASSLGRENTIYF.

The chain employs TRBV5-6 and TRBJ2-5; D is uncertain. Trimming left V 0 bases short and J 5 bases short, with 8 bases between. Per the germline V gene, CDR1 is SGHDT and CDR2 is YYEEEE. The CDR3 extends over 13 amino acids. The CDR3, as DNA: TGTGCCAGCAGCTTGGTAAACCCGGAGACCCAGTACTTC. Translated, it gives CASSLVNPETQYF.

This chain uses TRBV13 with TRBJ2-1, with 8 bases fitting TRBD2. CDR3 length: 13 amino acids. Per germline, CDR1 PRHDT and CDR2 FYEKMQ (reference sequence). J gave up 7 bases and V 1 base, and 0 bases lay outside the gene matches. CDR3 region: CASSLAGGNEQFF. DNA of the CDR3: TGTGCCAGCAGCTTAGCGGGGGGGAATGAGCAGTTCTTC.

CDR3 DNA sequence: TGTGCCAGCAGCTTGGGGGGGAAGAATTCACCCCTCCACTTT. This codes for CASSLGGKNSPLHF. The rearrangement joins TRBV7-2 to TRBJ1-6; D is perhaps TRBD1 (5 bases). Germline CDR1 is SGHTA and CDR2 is FQGNSA. The CDR3 extends over 14 amino acids. V lost 3 bases, J lost 7 bases, and 10 bases lay in between.

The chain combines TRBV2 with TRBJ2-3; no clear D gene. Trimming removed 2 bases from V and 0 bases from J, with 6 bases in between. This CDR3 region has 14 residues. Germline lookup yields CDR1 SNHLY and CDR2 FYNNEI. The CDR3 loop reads CASSEQPSTDTQYF. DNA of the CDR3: TGTGCCAGCAGTGAACAGCCTAGCACAGATACGCAGTATTTT.

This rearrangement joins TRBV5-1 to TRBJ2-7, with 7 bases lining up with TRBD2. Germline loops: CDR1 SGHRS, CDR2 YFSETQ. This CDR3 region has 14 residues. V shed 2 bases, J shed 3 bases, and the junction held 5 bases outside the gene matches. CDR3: CASSLLARGYEQYF. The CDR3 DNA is TGCGCCAGCAGCTTACTAGCGAGAGGCTACGAGCAGTACTTC.

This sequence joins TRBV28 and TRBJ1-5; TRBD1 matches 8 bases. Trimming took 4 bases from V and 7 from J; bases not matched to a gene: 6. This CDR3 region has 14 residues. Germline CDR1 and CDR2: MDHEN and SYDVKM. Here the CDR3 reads CASSSSGGRQPQHF. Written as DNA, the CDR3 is TGTGCCAGCAGTTCATCAGGGGGCCGACAGCCCCAGCATTTT.

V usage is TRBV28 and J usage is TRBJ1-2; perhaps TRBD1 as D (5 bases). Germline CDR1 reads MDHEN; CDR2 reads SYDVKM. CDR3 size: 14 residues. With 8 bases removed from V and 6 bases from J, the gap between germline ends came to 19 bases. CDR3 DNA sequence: TGTGCCAGCTCCGTTATGGGGGTTTCAAATGGCTACACCTTC. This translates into CASSVMGVSNGYTF.

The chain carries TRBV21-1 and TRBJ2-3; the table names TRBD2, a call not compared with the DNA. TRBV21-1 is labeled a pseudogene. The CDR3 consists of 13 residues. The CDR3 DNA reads TGTGCCAGCAGCAAAGGGCTAGCAGATACGCAGTATTTT. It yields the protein CASSKGLADTQYF.

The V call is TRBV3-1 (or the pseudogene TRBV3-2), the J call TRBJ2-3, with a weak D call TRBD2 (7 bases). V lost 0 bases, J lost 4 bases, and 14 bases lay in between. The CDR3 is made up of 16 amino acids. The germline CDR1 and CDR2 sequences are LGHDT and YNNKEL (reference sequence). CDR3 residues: CASSQDIAGASDTQYF. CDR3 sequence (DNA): TGTGCCAGCAGCCAAGATATCGCGGGGGCATCAGATACGCAGTATTTT.

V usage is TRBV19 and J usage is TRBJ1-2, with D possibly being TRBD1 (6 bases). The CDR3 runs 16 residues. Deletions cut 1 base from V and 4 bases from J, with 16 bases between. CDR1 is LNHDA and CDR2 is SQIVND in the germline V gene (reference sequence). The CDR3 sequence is CASSIVRGNRPYGYTF. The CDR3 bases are TGTGCCAGTAGTATAGTTAGGGGGAACAGGCCCTATGGCTACACCTTC.